This T cell receptor (beta chain) was obtained from a study of Graves' ophthalmopathy and Graves' hyperthyroidism. Regarding the study as a whole: Ophthalmopathy was separated from stable hyperthyroidism by a 13-signature model with over 85% sensitivity and approximately 81% specificity. The authors also found most expanded thyroid clonotypes above 0.001 frequency in blood. The model predicted ophthalmopathy progression with roughly 71% sensitivity and 72% to 85% specificity.

TCR beta CDR3 regions were amplified from RNA transcripts. Second-round multiplex PCR came after a first-round RT-PCR that employed HTBI primers. TCRdb called the multiplex PCR reads again in MiXCR, with one record for every CDR3 protein. The sample lists 300,000 to 400,000 distinct CDR3 sequences, 17% seen once, with roughly an eighth in the top ten. In donors with ophthalmopathy, activity was moderate-to-severe, with CAS ≥3, NOSPECS ≥4 and duration under 3 months. This clonotype was observed many times. Its cognate antigen is unknown. The CDR3 covers 15 residues. Germline V gene lookup returns CDR1 PRHDT and CDR2 FYEKMQ (reference sequence). The ends lost 0 bases at V and 7 bases at J; junction bases unmatched: 7.

The clonotype comes from an adult man with Graves' ophthalmopathy. The chain uses TRBV13 and TRBJ2-7; the match to TRBD2 covers 9 bases. The sequenced sample consisted of peripheral blood. CDR3 amino acids: CASSLGGLASREQYF. In DNA form, the CDR3 reads TGTGCCAGCAGCTTAGGGGGACTAGCTTCCAGGGAGCAGTACTTC.